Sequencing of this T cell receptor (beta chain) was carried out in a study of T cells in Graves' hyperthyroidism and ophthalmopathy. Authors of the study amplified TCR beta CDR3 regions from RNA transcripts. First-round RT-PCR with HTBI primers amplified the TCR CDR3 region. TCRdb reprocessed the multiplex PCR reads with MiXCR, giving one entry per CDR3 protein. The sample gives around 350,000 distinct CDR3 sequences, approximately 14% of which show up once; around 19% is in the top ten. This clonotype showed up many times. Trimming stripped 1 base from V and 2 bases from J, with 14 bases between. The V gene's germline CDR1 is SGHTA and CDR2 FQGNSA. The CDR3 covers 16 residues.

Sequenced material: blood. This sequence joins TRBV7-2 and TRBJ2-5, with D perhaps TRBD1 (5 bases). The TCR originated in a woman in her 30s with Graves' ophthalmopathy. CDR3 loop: CASSLVSQGPQETQYF. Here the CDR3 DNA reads TGTGCCAGCAGCTTAGTCTCGCAGGGCCCACAAGAGACCCAGTACTTC.